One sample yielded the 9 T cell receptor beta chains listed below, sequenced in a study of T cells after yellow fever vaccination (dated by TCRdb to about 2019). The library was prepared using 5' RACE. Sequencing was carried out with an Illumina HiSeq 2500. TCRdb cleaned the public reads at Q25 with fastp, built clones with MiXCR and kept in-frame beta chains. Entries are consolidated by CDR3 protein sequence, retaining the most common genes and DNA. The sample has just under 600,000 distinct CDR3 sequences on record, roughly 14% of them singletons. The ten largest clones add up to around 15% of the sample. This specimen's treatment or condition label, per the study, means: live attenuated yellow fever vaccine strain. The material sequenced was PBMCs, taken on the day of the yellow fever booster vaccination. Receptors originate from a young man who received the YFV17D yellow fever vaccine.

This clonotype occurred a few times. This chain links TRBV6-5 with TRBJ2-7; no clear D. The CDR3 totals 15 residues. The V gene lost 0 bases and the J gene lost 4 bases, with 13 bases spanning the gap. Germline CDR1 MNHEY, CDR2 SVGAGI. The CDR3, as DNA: TGTGCCAGCAGTTACTCTACACGAGCTTGGTACGAGCAGTACTTC. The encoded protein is CASSYSTRAWYEQYF.

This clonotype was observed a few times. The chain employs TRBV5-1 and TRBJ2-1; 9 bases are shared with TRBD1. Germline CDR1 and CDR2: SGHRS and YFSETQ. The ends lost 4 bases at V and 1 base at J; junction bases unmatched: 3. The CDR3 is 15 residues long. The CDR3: CASSQGQGSYNEQFF. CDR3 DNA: TGCGCCAGCAGCCAGGGACAGGGTTCCTACAATGAGCAGTTCTTC.

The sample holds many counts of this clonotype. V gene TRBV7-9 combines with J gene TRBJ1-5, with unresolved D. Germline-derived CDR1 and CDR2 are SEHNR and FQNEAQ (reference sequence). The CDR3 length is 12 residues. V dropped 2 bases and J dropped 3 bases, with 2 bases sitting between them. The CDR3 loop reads CASSLPNQPQHF. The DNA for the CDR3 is TGTGCCAGCAGCTTACCCAATCAGCCCCAGCATTTT.

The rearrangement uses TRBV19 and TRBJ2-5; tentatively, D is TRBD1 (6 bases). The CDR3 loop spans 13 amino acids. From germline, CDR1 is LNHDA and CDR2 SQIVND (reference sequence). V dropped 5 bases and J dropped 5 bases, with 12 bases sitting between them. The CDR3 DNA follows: TGTGCCAGTAGTGCACAGGGTCGGGAGACCCAGTACTTC. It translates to CASSAQGRETQYF.

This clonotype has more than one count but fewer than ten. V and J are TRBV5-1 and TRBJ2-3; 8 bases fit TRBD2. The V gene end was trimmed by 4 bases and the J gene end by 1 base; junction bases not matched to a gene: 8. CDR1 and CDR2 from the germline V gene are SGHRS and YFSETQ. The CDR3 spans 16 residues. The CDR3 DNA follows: TGCGCCAGCAGCACCATGCTAGCGGGTGGCACAGATACGCAGTATTTT. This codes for CASSTMLAGGTDTQYF.

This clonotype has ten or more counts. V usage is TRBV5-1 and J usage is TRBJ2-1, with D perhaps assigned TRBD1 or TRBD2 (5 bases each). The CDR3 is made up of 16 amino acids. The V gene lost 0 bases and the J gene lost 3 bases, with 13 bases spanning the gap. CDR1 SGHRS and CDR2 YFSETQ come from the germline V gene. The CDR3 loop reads CASSLALGRNYNEQFF. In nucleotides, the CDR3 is TGCGCCAGCAGCTTGGCCTTGGGACGAAACTACAATGAGCAGTTCTTC.

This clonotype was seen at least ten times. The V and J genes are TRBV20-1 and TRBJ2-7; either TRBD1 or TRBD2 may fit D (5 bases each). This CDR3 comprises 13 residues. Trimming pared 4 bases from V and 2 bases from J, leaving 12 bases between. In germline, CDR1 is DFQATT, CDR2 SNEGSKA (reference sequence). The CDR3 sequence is CSANPGRAYEQYF. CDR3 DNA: TGCAGTGCTAATCCGGGGCGAGCCTACGAGCAGTACTTC.

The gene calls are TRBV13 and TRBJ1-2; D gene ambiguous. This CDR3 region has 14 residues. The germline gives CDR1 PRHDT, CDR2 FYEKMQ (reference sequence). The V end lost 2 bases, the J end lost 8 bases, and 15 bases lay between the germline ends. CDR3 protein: CASSLQMRRGGYTF. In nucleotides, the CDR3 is TGTGCCAGCAGCTTACAAATGAGAAGAGGCGGCTACACCTTC.

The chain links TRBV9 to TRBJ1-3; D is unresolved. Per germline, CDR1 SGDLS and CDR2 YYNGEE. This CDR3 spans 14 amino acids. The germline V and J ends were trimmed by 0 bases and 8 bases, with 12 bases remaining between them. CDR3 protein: CASSVAPSGDTIYF. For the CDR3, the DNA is TGTGCCAGCAGCGTAGCCCCCTCTGGCGACACCATATATTTT.